This entry lists 6 T cell receptor beta chains sequenced from one sample in a study of blood T cell repertoires in COVID-19. Measured with immunoSEQ multiplex PCR; TCRdb has only the in-frame clones, and not every one. The sample lists some 190,000 clones, around 80% occurring once. Input material: peripheral blood. These receptors originate from a woman of 80 years or more with COVID-19, enrolled during active disease.

This chain connects TRBV18 to TRBJ2-5, with D possibly TRBD2 on 5 matching bases. V was trimmed by 4 bases and J by 6 bases, leaving 15 bases between them. Germline V gene sequence: CDR1 KGHSH, CDR2 LQKENI. The length of the CDR3 is 14 residues. The chain's CDR3 is CASSRVEGEKTQYF. As DNA, the CDR3 is TGTGCCAGCTCACGGGTTGAGGGAGAAAAGACCCAGTACTTC. Full variable domain (outside the CDR3, taken from reference TRBV18 and TRBJ2-5): NAGVMQNPRHLVRRRGQEARLRCSPMKGHSHVYWYRQLPEEGLKFMVYLQKENIIDESGMPKERFSAEFPKEGPSILRIQQVVRGDSAAYFCASSRVEGEKTQYFGPGTRLLVL.

The V call is TRBV19, the J call TRBJ2-3, with D maybe TRBD2 (5 bases). The CDR3 extends over 15 amino acids. Trimming removed 6 bases at V and 0 bases at J, with 13 bases between. Germline V gives CDR1 LNHDA, CDR2 SQIVND (reference sequence). Written as DNA, the CDR3 is TGTGCCAGTAGGGAAGGCGGGTTGAGCACAGATACGCAGTATTTT. Translated, it gives CASREGGLSTDTQYF.

This clone was detected once. V gene TRBV7-9 combines with J gene TRBJ1-1; perhaps TRBD1 as D (5 bases). The V gene's germline CDR1 is SEHNR and CDR2 FQNEAQ (reference sequence). CDR3 length equals 14 residues. V was trimmed by 5 bases and J by 0 bases, leaving 10 bases between them. The CDR3 DNA is TGTGCCAGCAGCCCAGGGCAGATGAACACTGAAGCTTTCTTT. Amino acids: CASSPGQMNTEAFF. The variable domain in full, with the rest retrieved from reference TRBV7-9 and TRBJ1-1, is DTGVSQNPRHKITKRGQNVTFRCDPISEHNRLYWYRQTLGQGPEFLTYFQNEAQLEKSRLLSDRFSAERPKGSFSTLEIQRTEQGDSAMYLCASSPGQMNTEAFFGQGTRLTVV.

This chain connects TRBV2 to TRBJ1-1; 7 bases agree with TRBD1. Germline V gene sequence: CDR1 SNHLY, CDR2 FYNNEI. This CDR3 contains 14 residues. The V segment lost 5 bases and the J segment 0 bases; nucleotides outside the gene matches: 3. CDR3: CASSWGQLNTEAFF. In nucleotides, the CDR3 is TGTGCCAGCAGTTGGGGACAGCTGAACACTGAAGCTTTCTTT.

The chain is built from TRBV7-2 and TRBJ2-1; 7 bases are shared with TRBD2. V lost 5 bases and J lost 9; bases outside the gene matches: 4. The CDR3 is 12 amino acids. Germline assignment: CDR1 SGHTA and CDR2 FQGNSA. Here the CDR3 reads CASSPGGGEQFF. In DNA form, the CDR3 reads TGTGCCAGCAGCCCCGGCGGGGGTGAGCAGTTCTTC.

J is TRBJ1-2 and V is TRBV27; perhaps TRBD1 as D (6 bases). The CDR3 has 16 residues. V was pared by 0 bases and J by 0 bases, with 11 bases between. Per the germline V gene, CDR1 is MNHEY and CDR2 is SMNVEV (reference sequence). CDR3: CASSLSGAEANYGYTF. The CDR3 DNA sequence: TGTGCCAGCAGTTTATCGGGGGCGGAAGCTAACTATGGCTACACCTTC.